This T cell receptor beta chain was observed in a study of CD8 T cells in ankylosing spondylitis. The germline V gene encodes CDR1 SGHRS and CDR2 YFSETQ. This CDR3 has 14 residues. This clonotype occurred many times. One junction end does not reproduce the germline sequence, and a read error may be involved. Each CDR3 protein gets one entry after TCRdb re-called the 5' RACE reads with MiXCR. This sample has some 140,000 distinct CDR3 sequences, with 11% found just once. J is TRBJ2-6 and V is TRBV5-1; D assignment may be TRBD1 or TRBD2 (5 bases each). The TCR was taken from a female donor with ankylosing spondylitis or in good health (not recorded which). The sequencing input was blood, either unsorted or a sorted T cell fraction (not recorded which). The CDR3 reads CASGLGTGANVLTF. CDR3 in DNA: TGCGCCAGCGGCTTGGGGACCGGGGCCAACGTCCTGACTTTC. The full variable domain, with the rest looked up from reference TRBV5-1 and TRBJ2-6, is KAGVTQTPRYLIKTRGQQVTLSCSPISGHRSVSWYQQTPGQGLQFLFEYFSETQRNKGNFPGRFSGRQFSNSRSEMNVSTLELGDSALYLCASGLGTGANVLTFGAGSRLTVL.